This TCR beta chain appears in the sequencing data of a study of CD8+CD57+ T cells in acquired aplastic anemia. Study conclusions and caveats: Significance was not reached for CD8+ Simpson's diversity between patients and controls.

Concerning this clonotype: Its specificity is unknown.

This CDR3 region has 14 residues. Germline V gives CDR1 ENHRY, CDR2 SYGVKD. Losses at the gene ends were 6 bases for V and 6 bases for J; bases not matched to a gene: 8. According to the study, genomic DNA was the template for TCR beta VDJ and CDR3 profiling. TCRdb re-called the reads with MiXCR, one entry per CDR3 protein. The data contain tens of thousands of distinct CDR3 sequences, around 42% of them singletons. The genes are TRBV10-3 and TRBJ1-2; 9 positions match TRBD1. Specimen: sorted CD4+, CD8+, or CD8+CD57+ T cells (not recorded which) from PBMCs. The TCR originated in a human donor in good health, serving as a control. CDR3: CAISRQGGKDGYTF. CDR3 DNA: TGTGCCATCAGCAGACAGGGGGGTAAGGATGGCTACACCTTC.